This note documents a single TCR beta chain sequence. The target of this receptor is not known. Base quality data are lacking; no much larger clone is found one base away. This sample stems from a study of T cells in Graves' hyperthyroidism and ophthalmopathy (dated by TCRdb to 2018 to 2020). General notes on the study: To identify distinguishing TCR V-J signatures, a discovery cohort of about 100 patients was used, comprising 40 to 45 with Graves' ophthalmopathy and roughly 60 with stable Graves' hyperthyroidism. Prospective prediction of ophthalmopathy was tested in an independent validation cohort of 18 to 20 hyperthyroidism patients and 15 to 17 patients who later progressed to ophthalmopathy. The approximately 90 discovery patients were randomly split 7:3 into training and test sets. The study also compared thyroid tissue and blood T-cell repertoires from over 5 Graves' hyperthyroidism patients. Following sampling, methimazole starting at 30 mg daily was given to hyperthyroidism patients, and high-dose intravenous methylprednisolone was given to ophthalmopathy patients. TCR Vbeta CDR3 sequencing of 120 to 150 peripheral blood samples (over 40 ophthalmopathy, about 74 hyperthyroidism and roughly 17 progressor patients) is reported in the paper.

Patients with uncontrolled infections, other autoimmune diseases, pregnancy or lactation were excluded. Clinical symptoms, serum thyroxine and TRAb, thyroid ultrasound, and orbital computed tomography formed the basis for the diagnoses. Trizol reagent was used to extract total RNA, and RNA quality was then checked on an Agilent 2100 Bioanalyzer. The TCR beta CDR3 regions were amplified from RNA transcripts. The TCR CDR3 was subjected to a first round of RT-PCR using the HTBI primer set and the Qiagen OneStep RT-PCR kit. A second multiplex PCR round built the libraries, followed by size selection and purification. Libraries were sequenced paired-end with 100 bp reads on an Illumina HiSeq2000. On the study's bioinformatics: SOAPnuke was used to process the raw data, removing reads that contained adapters or uncalled bases, had a mean Phred below 15, or lacked an exact match to the constant primer or identifier. COPE v1.2.5 was used to merge the high-quality paired reads, and each unique nucleotide sequence was defined as a clonotype. MiTCR v1.1 was used to align the clonotypes against IMGT TRBV, TRBD and TRBJ reference segments. Only V-J combinations with frequency above 0.0001, covering 99% to 99.2% of repertoires, were analysed. A TCS score was defined as the ratio of F50 (clonal expansion) to E x V (chaos), with BLOSUM62-based TCRdist applied between CDR3 peptides within each V-J. Welch's t-statistics and random forest reduced fewer than 600 V-J features to about 13, which were used in a naive Bayes classifier (R e1071). Thyroid-blood repertoire similarity was quantified with the Morisita-Horn index. The public reads were quality trimmed at Q25 with fastp and then assembled into clones with MiXCR by TCRdb, keeping productive beta chains. One record per CDR3 amino acid sequence lists the most common genes and DNA. The V and J calls and clone size come from TCRdb's table, not from the authors' own analysis. The table for this sample lists 490,000 or so distinct CDR3 sequences; about 45% of them were counted only once. 35% to 50% of the sample goes to the ten largest clones.

Points the paper makes about the study in general: Ophthalmopathy was separated from stable hyperthyroidism by a 13 V-J signature model, with over 85% sensitivity and 81% to 82% specificity obtained in cross-validation and 80%/75% obtained in testing. In validation, the model predicted progression to ophthalmopathy with just under 71% sensitivity and approximately 78% specificity, a median of about six months before onset. No statistical method was used to fix the sample size in advance, and group allocation was not hidden from the investigators. Blood samples also contained most of the expanded thyroid clonotypes (frequency above 0.001), which suggests that blood repertoires may reflect thyroid immune responses.

The sequence was collected from an adult woman with Graves' disease, either hyperthyroidism or ophthalmopathy (not recorded which). The sequencing input was peripheral blood or thyroid tissue (not recorded which).

The nucleotide sequence reads TGTGCCATCGCACTAAAACTCCACGAGCAGTACTTC. Its protein is CAIALKLHEQYF. The chain joins TRBV10-3 to TRBJ2-7, with the D gene not clear enough to name. From cysteine to phenylalanine, the CDR3 is 12 amino acids long. This entry keeps only the CDR3 DNA: 36 bases, framed from base 1. Trimming removed 8 bases from V and 5 bases from J, leaving 13 bases between the germline ends. The germline V gene provides CDR1 ENHRY and CDR2 SYGVKD.